This TCR beta chain was captured in a study of blood T cell repertoires in COVID-19. Sequencing was performed with immunoSEQ multiplex PCR; in TCRdb, only in-frame clones are kept and a portion is missing. The table includes some 38,000 clones, roughly 70% detected once. This clonotype was sampled from a man between 65 and 80 years old with COVID-19, enrolled during active disease. The sample comprised peripheral blood.

The CDR3 sequence: CASTRDSQRLFF. CDR3 nucleotides: TGTGCCAGTACCCGGGACAGCCAGAGGCTGTTTTTT. The gene calls are TRBV25-1 and TRBJ1-4; 7 bases align to TRBD1. CDR1 is MGHDK and CDR2 is SYGVNS in the germline V gene. This CDR3 spans 12 amino acids. The V segment lost 9 bases and the J segment 14 bases; nucleotides outside the gene matches: 12.